These 7 T cell receptor beta chains share one sample of origin, sequenced in a study of blood T cell repertoires in COVID-19. This table comes from immunoSEQ multiplex PCR, and its TCRdb copy is limited to in-frame clones, with some not included. The data show about 120,000 clones, around 87% seen once. Material: peripheral blood. The receptor set was obtained from a woman between 65 and 79 years old with acute or convalescent COVID-19.

Here the CDR3 reads CASSLETGALNTEAFF. The CDR3 DNA sequence: TGTGCCAGCAGCTTGGAGACAGGGGCCTTGAACACTGAAGCTTTCTTT. The chain uses TRBV5-4 and TRBJ1-1; TRBD1 agrees at 8 bases. Germline CDR1 and CDR2: SGHNT and YYREEE (reference sequence). The CDR3 has 16 residues. V trimming: 0 bases; J trimming: 0 bases; junction bases outside the gene matches: 4.

The gene calls are TRBV24-1 and TRBJ2-1, with TRBD2 identical over 7 bases. The germline V gene has CDR1 KGHDR and CDR2 SFDVKD. V was clipped by 5 bases and J by 10 bases; unmatched bases: 7. The CDR3 covers 13 residues. DNA of the CDR3: TGTGCCACCAGTGGGCGGGGGAGCCTCGAGCAGTTCTTC. Amino acids: CATSGRGSLEQFF.

This chain links TRBV10-3 with TRBJ1-1; D gene ambiguous. Germline-derived CDR1 and CDR2 are ENHRY and SYGVKD. V lost 6 bases, J lost 0 bases, and 11 bases lay in between. The CDR3 totals 14 residues. CDR3 in amino acids: CAISSGIMNTEAFF. CDR3 bases: TGTGCCATCAGCTCCGGGATAATGAACACTGAAGCTTTCTTT.

A few counts support this clone. The V call is TRBV6-4, the J call TRBJ1-3; D gene ambiguous. The CDR3 covers 13 residues. CDR1 and CDR2 from the germline V gene are MRHNA and SNTAGT. Trimming stripped 5 bases from V and 3 bases from J, with 8 bases between. CDR3 loop: CASSTSHGNTIYF. CDR3 nucleotides: TGTGCCAGCAGTACATCACATGGAAACACCATATATTTT.

V and J are TRBV6-5 and TRBJ2-3; 7 bases map to TRBD2. Trimming at V came to 8 bases and at J to 4 bases, leaving 9 bases not matched to a gene. The CDR3 totals 14 residues. CDR1 is MNHEY and CDR2 is SVGAGI in the germline V gene. The CDR3 region has the DNA TGTGCCAGCGGCGCGGGGGATCAAGCAGATACGCAGTATTTT. It encodes CASGAGDQADTQYF.

The chain couples TRBV7-8 to TRBJ2-5; D not certain. The CDR3 covers 13 residues. CDR1 and CDR2 (germline): SGHVS, FQNEAQ. Trimming removed 1 base at V and 0 bases at J, with 3 bases between. The CDR3 protein is CASSLGDQETQYF. The CDR3 coding sequence is TGTGCCAGCAGCTTAGGAGACCAAGAGACCCAGTACTTC.

The chain recombines TRBV30 with TRBJ2-1; 9 bases are shared with TRBD2. CDR3 length: 16 amino acids. CDR1 and CDR2 from the germline V gene are GTSNPN and SVGIG (reference sequence). The V gene end was trimmed by 0 bases and the J gene end by 8 bases; junction bases not matched to a gene: 11. The CDR3 DNA reads as TGTGCCTGGAGTGTACAACTAGCGGGCCAGGGGGATGAGCAGTTCTTC. Protein product: CAWSVQLAGQGDEQFF.